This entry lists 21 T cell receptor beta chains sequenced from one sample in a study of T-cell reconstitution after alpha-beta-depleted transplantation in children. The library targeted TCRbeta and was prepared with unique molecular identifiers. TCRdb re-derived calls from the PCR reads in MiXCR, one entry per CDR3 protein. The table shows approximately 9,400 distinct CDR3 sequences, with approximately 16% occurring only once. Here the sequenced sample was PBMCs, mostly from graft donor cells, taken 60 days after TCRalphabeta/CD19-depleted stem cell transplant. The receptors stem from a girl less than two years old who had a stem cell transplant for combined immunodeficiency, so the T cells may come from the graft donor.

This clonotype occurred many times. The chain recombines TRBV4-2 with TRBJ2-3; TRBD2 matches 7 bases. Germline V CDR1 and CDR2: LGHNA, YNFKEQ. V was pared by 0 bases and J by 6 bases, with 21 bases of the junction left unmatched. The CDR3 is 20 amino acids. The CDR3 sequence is CASSQDLGWREFRGEDTQYF. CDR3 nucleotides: TGTGCCAGCAGCCAAGATCTCGGGTGGCGGGAGTTTCGGGGCGAGGATACGCAGTATTTT.

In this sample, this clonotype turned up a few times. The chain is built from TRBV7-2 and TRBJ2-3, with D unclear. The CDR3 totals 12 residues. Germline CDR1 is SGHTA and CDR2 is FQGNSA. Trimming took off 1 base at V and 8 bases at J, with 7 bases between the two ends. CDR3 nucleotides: TGTGCCAGCAGCTTAGGCCTTAGTACGCAGTATTTT. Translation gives CASSLGLSTQYF.

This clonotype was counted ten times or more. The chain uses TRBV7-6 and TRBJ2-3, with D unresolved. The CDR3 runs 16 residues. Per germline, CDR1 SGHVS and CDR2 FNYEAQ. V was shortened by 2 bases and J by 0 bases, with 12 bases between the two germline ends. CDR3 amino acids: CASSLQQDSSTDTQYF. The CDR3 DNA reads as TGTGCCAGCAGCTTACAGCAAGACTCTAGCACAGATACGCAGTATTTT. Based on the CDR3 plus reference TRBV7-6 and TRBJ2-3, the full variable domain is GAGVSQSPRYKVTKRGQDVALRCDPISGHVSLYWYRQALGQGPEFLTYFNYEAQQDKSGLPNDRFSAERPEGSISTLTIQRTEQRDSAMYRCASSLQQDSSTDTQYFGPGTRLTVL.

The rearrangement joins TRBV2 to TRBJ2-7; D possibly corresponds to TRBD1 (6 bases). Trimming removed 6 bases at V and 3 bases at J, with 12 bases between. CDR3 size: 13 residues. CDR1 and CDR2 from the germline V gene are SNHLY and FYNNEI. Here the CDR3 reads CASRSEGDYEQYF. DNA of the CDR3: TGTGCCAGCAGATCCGAGGGGGACTACGAGCAGTACTTC.

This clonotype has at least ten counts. The CDR3 bases are TGCAGTGCTAAACCGGGATCAAACTCCTACGAGCAGTACTTC. Translated: CSAKPGSNSYEQYF. The chain joins TRBV20-1 to TRBJ2-7, with a weak D call TRBD2 (5 bases). The CDR3 contains 14 residues. Trimming left V 4 bases short and J 0 bases short, with 13 bases between. CDR1 and CDR2 from the germline V gene are DFQATT and SNEGSKA (reference sequence).

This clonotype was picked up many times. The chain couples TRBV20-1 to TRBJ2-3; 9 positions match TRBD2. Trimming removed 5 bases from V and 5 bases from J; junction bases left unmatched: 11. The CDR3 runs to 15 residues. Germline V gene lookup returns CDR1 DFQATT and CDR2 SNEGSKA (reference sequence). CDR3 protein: CSAQPGGGAVDTQYF. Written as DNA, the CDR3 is TGCAGTGCTCAACCTGGCGGGGGGGCGGTAGATACGCAGTATTTT.

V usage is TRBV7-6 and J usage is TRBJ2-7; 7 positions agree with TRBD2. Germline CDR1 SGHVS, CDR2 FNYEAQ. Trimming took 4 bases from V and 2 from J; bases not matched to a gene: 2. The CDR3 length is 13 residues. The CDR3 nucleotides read TGTGCCAGCAGCTCCCGGGAGGCCTACGAGCAGTACTTC. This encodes CASSSREAYEQYF.

CDR3 DNA: TGTGCCAGCTCACCAATGACTAGCGGGGGGGCTAATGAGCAGTTCTTC. It specifies CASSPMTSGGANEQFF. The chain is built from TRBV18 and TRBJ2-1; 14 bases map to TRBD2. Germline V gene data show CDR1 as KGHSH and CDR2 as LQKENI. The ends lost 2 bases at V and 7 bases at J; junction bases unmatched: 4. The CDR3 runs to 16 residues.

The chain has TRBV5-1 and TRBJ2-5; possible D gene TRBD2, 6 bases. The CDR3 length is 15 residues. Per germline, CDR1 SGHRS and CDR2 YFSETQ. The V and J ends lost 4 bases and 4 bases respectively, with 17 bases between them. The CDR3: CASSARLDGGETQYF. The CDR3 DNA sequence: TGCGCCAGCAGCGCCAGACTAGACGGTGGAGAGACCCAGTACTTC. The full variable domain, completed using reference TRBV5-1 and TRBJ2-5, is KAGVTQTPRYLIKTRGQQVTLSCSPISGHRSVSWYQQTPGQGLQFLFEYFSETQRNKGNFPGRFSGRQFSNSRSEMNVSTLELGDSALYLCASSARLDGGETQYFGPGTRLLVL.

The DNA for the CDR3 is TGCGCCAGCAGCTTAACGTACGGGGATTTCTGGTGGCACGGGGAGCTGTTTTTT. Translating it yields CASSLTYGDFWWHGELFF. This chain links TRBV5-1 with TRBJ2-2; maybe TRBD2 (5 bases). There are 18 residues in the CDR3. Germline CDR1 and CDR2: SGHRS and YFSETQ. Trimming removed 2 bases at V and 7 bases at J, with 24 bases between.

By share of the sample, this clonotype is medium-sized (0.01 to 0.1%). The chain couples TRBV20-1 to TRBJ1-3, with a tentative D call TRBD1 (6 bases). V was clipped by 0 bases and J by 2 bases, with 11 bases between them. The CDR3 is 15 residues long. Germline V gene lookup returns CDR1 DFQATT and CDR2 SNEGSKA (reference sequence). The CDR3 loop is CSAREDRPPGNTIYF. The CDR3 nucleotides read TGCAGTGCTAGAGAAGACAGGCCTCCTGGAAACACCATATATTTT.

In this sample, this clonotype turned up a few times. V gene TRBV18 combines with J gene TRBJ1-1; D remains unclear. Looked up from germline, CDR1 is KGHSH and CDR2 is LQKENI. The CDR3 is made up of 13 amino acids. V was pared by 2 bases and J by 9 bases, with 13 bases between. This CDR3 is CASSPREVAQAFF. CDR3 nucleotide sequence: TGTGCCAGCTCACCAAGGGAGGTAGCCCAAGCTTTCTTT. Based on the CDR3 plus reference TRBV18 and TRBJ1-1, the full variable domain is NAGVMQNPRHLVRRRGQEARLRCSPMKGHSHVYWYRQLPEEGLKFMVYLQKENIIDESGMPKERFSAEFPKEGPSILRIQQVVRGDSAAYFCASSPREVAQAFFGQGTRLTVV.

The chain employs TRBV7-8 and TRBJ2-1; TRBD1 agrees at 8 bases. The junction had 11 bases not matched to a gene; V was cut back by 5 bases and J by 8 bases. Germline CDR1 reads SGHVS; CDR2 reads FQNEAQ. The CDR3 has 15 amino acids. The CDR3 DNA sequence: TGTGCCAGCAGCCTTCACCCCCAGGGGGCTGATGAGCAGTTCTTC. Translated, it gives CASSLHPQGADEQFF.

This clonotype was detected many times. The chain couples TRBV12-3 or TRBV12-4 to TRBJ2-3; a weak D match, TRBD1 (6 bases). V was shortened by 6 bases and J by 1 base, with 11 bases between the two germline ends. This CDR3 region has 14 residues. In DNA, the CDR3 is TGTGCCAGCAGGGGGCGACAGGGCACAGATACGCAGTATTTT. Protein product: CASRGRQGTDTQYF.

DNA for the CDR3: TGTGCCAGCAGCTTATATATAGCGGGGATAACAGATACGCAGTATTTT. Translated: CASSLYIAGITDTQYF. This chain links TRBV7-2 with TRBJ2-3, with 8 bases aligning to TRBD2. The CDR3 loop spans 16 amino acids. CDR1 SGHTA and CDR2 FQGNSA come from the germline V gene. V lost 2 bases to trimming and J lost 3 bases; unmatched junction nucleotides: 7.

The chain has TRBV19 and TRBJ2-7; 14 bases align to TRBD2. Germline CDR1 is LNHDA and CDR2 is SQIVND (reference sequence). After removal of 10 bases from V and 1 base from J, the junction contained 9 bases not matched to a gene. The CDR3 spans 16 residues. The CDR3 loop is CANVGTSGGASYEQYF. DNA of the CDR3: TGTGCCAACGTCGGGACTAGCGGGGGCGCGTCCTACGAGCAGTACTTC.

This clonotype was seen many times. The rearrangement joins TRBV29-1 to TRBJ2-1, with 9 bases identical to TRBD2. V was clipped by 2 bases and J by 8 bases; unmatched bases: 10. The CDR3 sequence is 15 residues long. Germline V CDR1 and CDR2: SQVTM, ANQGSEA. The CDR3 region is CSVEYPSSGDDEQFF. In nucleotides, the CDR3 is TGCAGCGTTGAATATCCGTCTAGCGGGGACGATGAGCAGTTCTTC.

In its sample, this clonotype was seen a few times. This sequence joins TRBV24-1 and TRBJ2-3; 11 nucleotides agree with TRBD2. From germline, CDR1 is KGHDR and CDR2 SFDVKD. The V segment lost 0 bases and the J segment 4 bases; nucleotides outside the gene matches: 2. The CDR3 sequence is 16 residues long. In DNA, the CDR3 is TGTGCCACCAGTGATTTGCTAGCGGGAGGACCAGATACGCAGTATTTT. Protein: CATSDLLAGGPDTQYF.

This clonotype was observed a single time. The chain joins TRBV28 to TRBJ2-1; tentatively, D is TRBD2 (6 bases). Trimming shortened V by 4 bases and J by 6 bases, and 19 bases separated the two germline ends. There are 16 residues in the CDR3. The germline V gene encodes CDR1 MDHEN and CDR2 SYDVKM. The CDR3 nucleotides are TGTGCCAGCAGTTCCAGAGCGGGCCTCCACCTCAATGAGCAGTTCTTC. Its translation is CASSSRAGLHLNEQFF.

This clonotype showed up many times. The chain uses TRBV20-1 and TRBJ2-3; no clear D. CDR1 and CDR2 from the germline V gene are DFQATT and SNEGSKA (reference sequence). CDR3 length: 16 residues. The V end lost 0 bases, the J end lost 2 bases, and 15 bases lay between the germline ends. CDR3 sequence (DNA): TGCAGTGCTAGAGATGCGTCTAGAGTGCCCACAGATACGCAGTATTTT. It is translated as CSARDASRVPTDTQYF.

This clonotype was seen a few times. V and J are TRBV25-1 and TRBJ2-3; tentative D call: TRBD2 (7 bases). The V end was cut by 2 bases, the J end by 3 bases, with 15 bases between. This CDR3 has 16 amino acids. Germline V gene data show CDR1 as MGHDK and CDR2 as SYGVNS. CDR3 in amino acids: CASSELWGGATDTQYF. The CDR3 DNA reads TGTGCCAGCAGTGAACTATGGGGGGGGGCGACAGATACGCAGTATTTT.